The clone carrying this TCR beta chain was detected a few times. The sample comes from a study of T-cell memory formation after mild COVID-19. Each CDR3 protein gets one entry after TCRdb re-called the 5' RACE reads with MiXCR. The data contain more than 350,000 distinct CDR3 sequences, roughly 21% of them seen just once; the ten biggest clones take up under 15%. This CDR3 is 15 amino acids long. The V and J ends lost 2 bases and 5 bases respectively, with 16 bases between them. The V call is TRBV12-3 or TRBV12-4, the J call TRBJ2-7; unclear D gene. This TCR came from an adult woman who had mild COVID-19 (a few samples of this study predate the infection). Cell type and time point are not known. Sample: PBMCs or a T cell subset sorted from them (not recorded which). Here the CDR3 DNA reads TGTGCCAGCAGTTTAATTTGGCTAGGACGGGACGAGCAGTACTTC. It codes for CASSLIWLGRDEQYF.